A single sample is the source of the 4 T cell receptor beta chains below, sequenced in a study of cytomegalovirus exposure and HLA in healthy donors. The PCR used 60 Vbeta and 13 Jbeta primers. TCRdb keeps only in-frame clones here, not all; method: immunoSEQ multiplex PCR. The specimen's table records 150,000 or so clones. Sequenced input: PBMCs. The receptors shown here come from a woman aged 60 to 75 in good health and CMV-seronegative.

The genes are TRBV7-9 and TRBJ2-7; the D is unclear. This CDR3 comprises 17 residues. The V end lost 7 bases, the J end lost 0 bases, and 22 bases lay between the germline ends. The germline gives CDR1 SEHNR, CDR2 FQNEAQ (reference sequence). CDR3 sequence: CASTNILIGSYSYEQYF. The CDR3 nucleotides read TGTGCCAGCACCAACATATTGATCGGGTCCTACTCCTACGAGCAGTACTTC.

Written as DNA, the CDR3 is TGTGCCAGCAGTGACACGACAGGGTATACTGAAGCTTTCTTT. Its translation is CASSDTTGYTEAFF. This chain connects TRBV6-5 to TRBJ1-1, with 7 bases matching TRBD1. This CDR3 spans 14 amino acids. Trimming took 5 bases from V and 5 from J; bases not matched to a gene: 8. Germline V lookup: CDR1 MNHEY, CDR2 SVGAGI.

The chain is built from TRBV5-6 and TRBJ2-7; TRBD2 matches at 12 bases. The CDR3 totals 14 residues. Germline CDR1 is SGHDT and CDR2 is YYEEEE. V lost 0 bases, J lost 6 bases, and 1 base stayed unmatched. For the CDR3, the DNA is TGTGCCAGCAGCTTGGAACTAGCGGGGGGCGAGCAGTACTTC. It translates to CASSLELAGGEQYF.

The chain links TRBV23-1 to TRBJ1-1, with TRBD1 matching over 9 bases. TRBV23-1 is given ORF status, its function remaining uncertain. The V gene end was trimmed by 6 bases and the J gene end by 8 bases; junction bases not matched to a gene: 7. CDR3 length equals 13 residues. The CDR3 here is CASSFYRGREAFF. CDR3 in DNA: TGCGCCAGCAGCTTTTACAGGGGGCGCGAAGCTTTCTTT.